Sequencing of this T cell receptor beta chain was carried out in a study of CXCR3-negative and CXCR3-positive naive CD8 T cells. Study context: Libraries each contributed about 1.5 +/- 0.3 million TRB reads, for about 135 million in total.

The sorting of each CD8+ T cell subset was done in triplicate, at 250,000 to 300,000 cells each. A remark on this clonotype: Its antigen is not identified.

5' RACE that incorporated UMI labels was used to prepare the TRB cDNA libraries. Each CDR3 protein gets one entry in TCRdb, which reprocessed the 5' RACE reads and gives no DNA. Seen in this sample are over 80,000 distinct CDR3 sequences; the ten most common clones hold about 1.4%. Findings of the study overall: Relative to CXCR3-negative naive cells, CXCR3-positive naive cells had more hydrophobic TRB CDR3s. Cryopreservation partially lowered CXCR3 expression, so most assays used fresh PBMCs.

The CDR3 consists of 15 residues. Looked up from germline, CDR1 is SGHRS and CDR2 is YFSETQ. What was sequenced was naive CXCR3- CD8+ T cells from blood. Described subset: CD45RO-CCR7+CD27+CD95- naive CD8+ T cells lacking CXCR3 (TNR3-). The sequence came from a human donor in good health. Some clones in this sample may be carry-over from other donors' samples. V is TRBV5-1 and J is TRBJ2-2; TCRdb designates TRBD1, a call that cannot be tested without DNA. CDR3 sequence reads: CASSADREETGELFF.